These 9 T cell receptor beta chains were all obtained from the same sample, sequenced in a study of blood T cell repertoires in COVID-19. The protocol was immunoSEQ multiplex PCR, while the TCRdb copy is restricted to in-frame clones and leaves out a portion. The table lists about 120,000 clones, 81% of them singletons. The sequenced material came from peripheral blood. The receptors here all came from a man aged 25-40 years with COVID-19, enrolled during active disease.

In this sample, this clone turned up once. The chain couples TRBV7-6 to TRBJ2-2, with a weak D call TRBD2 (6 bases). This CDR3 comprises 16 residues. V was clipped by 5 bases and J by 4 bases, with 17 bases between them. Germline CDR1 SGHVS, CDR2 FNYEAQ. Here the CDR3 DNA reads TGTGCCAGCAGCCCCAGACAAATAGCGGCCACCGGGGAGCTGTTTTTT. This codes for CASSPRQIAATGELFF.

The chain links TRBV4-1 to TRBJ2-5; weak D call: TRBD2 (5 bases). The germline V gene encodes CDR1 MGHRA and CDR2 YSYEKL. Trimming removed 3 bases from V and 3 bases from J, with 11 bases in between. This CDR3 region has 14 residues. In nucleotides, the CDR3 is TGCGCCAGCAGCCAGCATTCGCGGGAAGAGACCCAGTACTTC. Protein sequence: CASSQHSREETQYF.

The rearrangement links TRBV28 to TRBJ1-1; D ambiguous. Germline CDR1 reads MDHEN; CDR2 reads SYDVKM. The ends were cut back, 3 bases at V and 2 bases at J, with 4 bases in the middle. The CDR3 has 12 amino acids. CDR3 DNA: TGTGCCAGCAGTTTGGCCAACACTGAAGCTTTCTTT. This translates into CASSLANTEAFF.

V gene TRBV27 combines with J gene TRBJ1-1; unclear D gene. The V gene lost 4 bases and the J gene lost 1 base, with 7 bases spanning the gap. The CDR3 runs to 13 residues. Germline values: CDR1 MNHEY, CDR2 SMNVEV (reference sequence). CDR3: CASSYGENTEAFF. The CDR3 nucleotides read TGTGCCAGCAGTTATGGAGAGAACACTGAAGCTTTCTTT.

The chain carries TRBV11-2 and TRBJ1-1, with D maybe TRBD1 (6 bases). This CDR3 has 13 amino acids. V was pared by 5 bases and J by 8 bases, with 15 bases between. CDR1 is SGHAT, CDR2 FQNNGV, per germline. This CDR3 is CASSGEGGPEAFF. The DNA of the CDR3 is TGTGCCAGCAGCGGGGAGGGGGGCCCCGAAGCTTTCTTT.

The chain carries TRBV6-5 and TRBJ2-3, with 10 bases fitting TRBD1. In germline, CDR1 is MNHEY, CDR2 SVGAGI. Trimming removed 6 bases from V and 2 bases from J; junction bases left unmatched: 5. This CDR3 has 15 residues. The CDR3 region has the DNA TGTGCCAGCAGGACCGGGACAGGGGACACAGATACGCAGTATTTT. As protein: CASRTGTGDTDTQYF.

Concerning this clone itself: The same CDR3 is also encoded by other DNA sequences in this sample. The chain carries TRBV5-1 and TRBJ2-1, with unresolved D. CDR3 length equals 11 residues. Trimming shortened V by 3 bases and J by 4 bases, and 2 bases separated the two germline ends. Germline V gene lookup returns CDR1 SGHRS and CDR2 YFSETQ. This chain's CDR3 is CASSSYNEQFF. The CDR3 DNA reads TGCGCCAGCAGCTCATACAATGAGCAGTTCTTC.

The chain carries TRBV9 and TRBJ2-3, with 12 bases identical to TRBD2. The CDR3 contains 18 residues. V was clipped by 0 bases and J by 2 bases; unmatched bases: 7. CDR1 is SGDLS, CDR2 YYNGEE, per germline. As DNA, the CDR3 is TGTGCCAGCAGCGTAGAAGGTGCTAGCGGGGGGGACACAGATACGCAGTATTTT. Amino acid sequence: CASSVEGASGGDTDTQYF.

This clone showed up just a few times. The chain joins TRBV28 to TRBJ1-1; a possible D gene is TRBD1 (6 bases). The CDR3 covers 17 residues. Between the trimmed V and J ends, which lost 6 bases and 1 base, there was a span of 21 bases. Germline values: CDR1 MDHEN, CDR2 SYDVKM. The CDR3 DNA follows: TGTGCCAGCAGAGAAGACAGGTTCCTCTTTAAGAACACTGAAGCTTTCTTT. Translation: CASREDRFLFKNTEAFF.